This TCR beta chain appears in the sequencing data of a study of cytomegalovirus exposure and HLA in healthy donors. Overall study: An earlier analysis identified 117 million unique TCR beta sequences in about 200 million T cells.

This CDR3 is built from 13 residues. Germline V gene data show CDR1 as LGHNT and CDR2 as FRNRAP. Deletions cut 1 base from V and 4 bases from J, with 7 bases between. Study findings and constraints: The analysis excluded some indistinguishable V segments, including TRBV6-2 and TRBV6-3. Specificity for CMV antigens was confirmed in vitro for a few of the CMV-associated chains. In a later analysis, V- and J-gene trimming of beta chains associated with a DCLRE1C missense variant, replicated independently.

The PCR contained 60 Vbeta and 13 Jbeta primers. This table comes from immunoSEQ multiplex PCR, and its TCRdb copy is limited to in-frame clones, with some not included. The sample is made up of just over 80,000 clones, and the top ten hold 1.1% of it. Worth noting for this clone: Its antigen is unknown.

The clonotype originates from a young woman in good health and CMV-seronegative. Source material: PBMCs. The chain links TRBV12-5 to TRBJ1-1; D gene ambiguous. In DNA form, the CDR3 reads TGTGCTAGTGGTTTGGAAACTGTCACTGAAGCTTTCTTT. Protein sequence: CASGLETVTEAFF. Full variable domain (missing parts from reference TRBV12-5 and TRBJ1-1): DARVTQTPRHKVTEMGQEVTMRCQPILGHNTVFWYRQTMMQGLELLAYFRNRAPLDDSGMPKDRFSAEMPDATLATLKIQPSEPRDSAVYFCASGLETVTEAFFGQGTRLTVV.